A single TCR beta chain is shown here with its context. The data were obtained in a study of blood T cell repertoires in COVID-19. Using immunoSEQ multiplex PCR, the repertoire was profiled, and TCRdb retains in-frame clones only, with some absent. Here the sample spans about 20,000 clones, about 87% being singletons. Participant age was roughly 18 to 89 years, and participants resided in 24 US areas. Germline CDR1 reads MGHDK; CDR2 reads SYGVNS. J lost 3 bases, V lost 5 bases, and 5 bases had no gene match. The CDR3 runs to 14 residues. The TCR originated in a woman younger than 45 who had recovered from COVID-19. Sequenced input: PBMCs or T cells enriched from blood (not recorded which). This chain uses TRBV25-1 with TRBJ2-7; 9 bases match TRBD1. CDR3 loop: CASSLGTGIYEQYF. As DNA, the CDR3 is TGTGCCAGCAGTCTCGGGACAGGGATCTACGAGCAGTACTTC.